The clone carrying this T cell receptor beta chain has a single count. Its specificity is not known. Each subset's genomic DNA was shared equally among a number of immunoSEQ plates. Libraries were prepared by immunoSEQ multiplex PCR; TCRdb keeps only in-frame clonotypes and omits some of them. The sample has over a million clones, approximately 97% seen once. Trimming shortened V by 1 base and J by 4 bases, and 11 bases separated the two germline ends. The CDR3 spans 16 residues. The V gene's germline CDR1 is LNHDA and CDR2 SQIVND (reference sequence). This sample was taken from a study of shared clonotypes between healthy human individuals. Study-level findings and limits: Several donors had 5% to 6% of their naive CD4 clonotypes in common.

Researchers partitioned CD4+ cells into CD45RA+ naive and CD45RA-negative memory subsets. This TCR was sampled from a man aged 30-40 years in good health. The V and J genes are TRBV19 and TRBJ2-6, with D perhaps assigned TRBD1 or TRBD2 (5 bases each). Sequenced material: naive CD4+ T cells sorted from blood. As to subset: CD45RA+ positively selected. The CDR3 DNA sequence: TGTGCCAGTAGTATAGTCCGGGACGCGGGGGCCAACGTCCTGACTTTC. This gives the protein CASSIVRDAGANVLTF.